What follows are 2 T cell receptor beta chains derived from one specimen sequenced in a study. Cells sorted as Tregs were CD4+, CD25+ and CD127-/low. TCRdb fed the 5' RACE reads into MiXCR, producing one record per CDR3 protein. The repertoire consists of around 50,000 distinct CDR3 sequences, with about 25% occurring once and the leading ten covering roughly 2.3%. Sequencing was done on a sample of tumor-infiltrating Tregs sorted from the breast tumor. The receptors stem from a female donor with breast cancer.

There are a few counts of this clonotype. A much larger clone lies one base from this, so it may be a read error. The CDR3 sequence is CASSRAMNTEAFF. CDR3 nucleotide sequence: TGCGCCAGCAGTAGAGCCATGAACACTGAAGCTTTCTTT. This rearrangement joins TRBV5-1 to TRBJ1-1; the D is unclear. Germline-derived CDR1 and CDR2 are SGHRS and YFSETQ. There are 13 residues in the CDR3. The V end lost 5 bases, the J end lost 0 bases, and 8 bases lay between the germline ends.

The V call is TRBV5-1, the J call TRBJ1-2, with a tentative D call TRBD1 (5 bases). V dropped 0 bases and J dropped 0 bases, with 9 bases sitting between them. Germline CDR1 reads SGHRS; CDR2 reads YFSETQ. This CDR3 is 15 amino acids long. The CDR3 region has the DNA TGCGCCAGCAGCTTGGGAATGACAGCTAACTATGGCTACACCTTC. Protein: CASSLGMTANYGYTF.